One and the same sample provided the 10 T cell receptor beta chains below, sequenced in a study of sequential checkpoint blockade in melanoma. Treatment specified: randomized to nivolumab then ipilimumab (arm A) or the reverse (arm B). Sequencing used immunoSEQ multiplex PCR; TCRdb keeps in-frame clones, though not all of them. The sample holds fewer than 20,000 clones, 45% to 65% seen once. Sample: CD8+ T cells sorted from blood (inferred from file names), taken from a patient given nivolumab and ipilimumab in sequence. The receptors come from a human donor with melanoma.

In its sample, this clone is medium-sized. J is TRBJ2-2 and V is TRBV12-5; D gene uncertain. Germline-derived CDR1 and CDR2 are LGHNT and FRNRAP. The CDR3 has 15 amino acids. V lost 3 bases and J 6 bases, leaving 14 bases between the germline ends. DNA for the CDR3: TGTGCTAGTGGTTTTCACCCAGCTCGGGCCGGGGAGCTGTTTTTT. The encoded protein is CASGFHPARAGELFF. Full variable domain (missing parts from reference TRBV12-5 and TRBJ2-2): DARVTQTPRHKVTEMGQEVTMRCQPILGHNTVFWYRQTMMQGLELLAYFRNRAPLDDSGMPKDRFSAEMPDATLATLKIQPSEPRDSAVYFCASGFHPARAGELFFGEGSRLTVL.

The rearrangement uses TRBV2 and TRBJ2-7; 9 nucleotides match TRBD1. Germline-derived CDR1 and CDR2 are SNHLY and FYNNEI. CDR3 length: 17 amino acids. V lost 5 bases, J lost 3 bases, and 14 bases stayed unmatched. The CDR3 DNA follows: TGTGCCAGCAGTCCCCCAGGGACAGGGTACGGGGACTACGAGCAGTACTTC. The encoded protein is CASSPPGTGYGDYEQYF.

This clone was recorded a few times. This chain joins TRBV5-1 and TRBJ1-2, with D perhaps TRBD1 (6 bases). CDR3 length: 14 amino acids. V lost 1 base to trimming and J lost 6 bases, with 13 bases between them. Germline values: CDR1 SGHRS, CDR2 YFSETQ. The CDR3 DNA reads as TGCGCCAGCAGCTTGACACAGGGTAGCAATGGCTACACCTTC. This translates into CASSLTQGSNGYTF.

This chain links TRBV27 with TRBJ1-5; D is possibly TRBD1 (5 bases). Trimming took off 4 bases at V and 7 bases at J, with 14 bases between the two ends. The CDR3 covers 14 residues. From germline, CDR1 is MNHEY and CDR2 SMNVEV (reference sequence). CDR3 DNA: TGTGCCAGCAGTTCCACACGGGGGTCGCAGCCCCAGCATTTT. Translated, it gives CASSSTRGSQPQHF.

This clone has only one observation. This sequence joins TRBV7-3 and TRBJ2-2; 8 bases match TRBD2. The CDR3 spans 16 residues. V lost 2 bases, J lost 8 bases, and 10 bases stayed unmatched. Germline CDR1 reads SGHTA; CDR2 reads FQGTGA. CDR3 DNA: TGTGCCAGCAGCTTAGCTAGCGGGCCCATCGGGGGGGAGCTGTTTTTT. Translated: CASSLASGPIGGELFF.

The V and J genes are TRBV11-2 and TRBJ2-3, with D maybe TRBD2 (5 bases). The CDR3 covers 17 residues. CDR1 and CDR2 from the germline V gene are SGHAT and FQNNGV. V lost 5 bases, J lost 2 bases, and 20 bases lay in between. This CDR3 reads CASSPSGFAGHTDTQYF. DNA of the CDR3: TGTGCCAGCAGCCCCTCGGGGTTCGCCGGGCACACAGATACGCAGTATTTT.

This clone came up a few times. This chain joins TRBV14 and TRBJ1-1; D remains unclear. V shed 1 base and J shed 3 bases, with 9 bases lying between them. The germline V gene has CDR1 SGHDN and CDR2 FVKESK. The CDR3 sequence is 14 residues long. The CDR3 reads CASSQVGRYTEAFF. For the CDR3, the DNA is TGTGCCAGCAGCCAAGTGGGCAGGTACACTGAAGCTTTCTTT. The whole variable domain, filled in from reference TRBV14 and TRBJ1-1, reads EAGVTQFPSHSVIEKGQTVTLRCDPISGHDNLYWYRRVMGKEIKFLLHFVKESKQDESGMPNNRFLAERTGGTYSTLKVQPAELEDSGVYFCASSQVGRYTEAFFGQGTRLTVV.

The rearrangement uses TRBV5-1 and TRBJ2-1, with D unresolved. V was clipped by 4 bases and J by 8 bases, with 10 bases between them. The CDR3 runs to 12 residues. In germline, CDR1 is SGHRS, CDR2 YFSETQ. The CDR3 loop is CASSLRLDEQFF. CDR3 nucleotides: TGCGCCAGCAGCCTTCGGTTGGATGAGCAGTTCTTC.

The chain recombines TRBV6-5 with TRBJ1-5; tentatively, D is TRBD1 (6 bases). Looked up from germline, CDR1 is MNHEY and CDR2 is SVGAGI. The CDR3 has 15 amino acids. With 6 bases removed from V and 6 bases from J, the gap between germline ends came to 18 bases. The DNA of the CDR3 is TGTGCCAGCAGCCCGGGACACTTCGGTAGTCAGCCCCAGCATTTT. Translating it yields CASSPGHFGSQPQHF.

This sequence joins TRBV7-9 and TRBJ2-7; 9 nucleotides agree with TRBD1. V gave up 5 bases and J gave up 2 bases; unmatched junction bases: 10. This CDR3 has 16 amino acids. Germline V gives CDR1 SEHNR, CDR2 FQNEAQ (reference sequence). CDR3 bases: TGTGCCAGCAGCCCCCGGACAGGGGAACATGCCTACGAGCAGTACTTC. Its protein product is CASSPRTGEHAYEQYF.